Presented here are 28 T cell receptor beta chains from one specimen sequenced in a study of patients and donors after allogeneic stem cell transplantation. One entry per CDR3 protein, called by TCRdb with MiXCR from the RT-PCR reads. Of hundreds of thousands of distinct CDR3 sequences listed, approximately 16% are singletons. The material sequenced was blood, either unsorted or a sorted T cell fraction (not recorded which). These TCRs come from a human donor who was either an allogeneic HSCT recipient or a stem cell or donor lymphocyte infusion donor (not recorded which). It is not recorded whose cells these are; they may come from a transplant donor.

There are many counts of this clonotype. V usage is TRBV30 and J usage is TRBJ1-1, with TRBD1 matching over 8 bases. J was trimmed by 8 bases and V by 5 bases; bases with no gene match: 1. The germline CDR1 and CDR2 sequences are GTSNPN and SVGIG (reference sequence). The CDR3 is 10 amino acids. The CDR3 is CAWGDREAFF. Written as DNA, the CDR3 is TGTGCCTGGGGGGACAGGGAAGCTTTCTTT.

CDR3 DNA: TGCAGCGTTCCCACGCGGGCCACAGATACGCAGTATTTT. It translates to CSVPTRATDTQYF. The chain carries TRBV29-1 and TRBJ2-3; a possible D gene is TRBD2 (5 bases). This CDR3 contains 13 residues. Per germline, CDR1 SQVTM and CDR2 ANQGSEA. V was shortened by 5 bases and J by 2 bases, with 11 bases between the two germline ends.

The rearrangement uses TRBV19 and TRBJ1-5; D unclear. Germline V gene data show CDR1 as LNHDA and CDR2 as SQIVND (reference sequence). The CDR3 extends over 13 amino acids. V was clipped by 6 bases and J by 7 bases, with 13 bases between them. The CDR3 protein is CASSPSSRQPQHF. In nucleotides, the CDR3 is TGTGCCAGTAGCCCCAGTAGTCGGCAGCCCCAGCATTTT.

This chain connects TRBV6-5 to TRBJ1-1; D unclear. Trimming took off 4 bases at V and 8 bases at J, with 14 bases between the two ends. The length of the CDR3 is 13 residues. CDR1 is MNHEY and CDR2 is SVGAGI in the germline V gene. Here the CDR3 DNA reads TGTGCCAGCAGTTCGGTTCAGAGTCCAGAAGCTTTCTTT. Encoded protein: CASSSVQSPEAFF.

V is TRBV6-1 and J is TRBJ1-5; D gene ambiguous. The V gene lost 6 bases and the J gene lost 3 bases, with 15 bases spanning the gap. Germline V gene data show CDR1 as MNHNS and CDR2 as SASEGT. CDR3 length equals 15 residues. The CDR3 spells CASSQLGQDNQPQHF. The CDR3 region has the DNA TGTGCCAGCAGCCAACTTGGGCAGGACAATCAGCCCCAGCATTTT.

This clonotype was seen at least ten times. The chain couples TRBV12-3 or TRBV12-4 to TRBJ2-1, with D tentatively TRBD1 or TRBD2 (5 bases each). With 5 bases removed from V and 0 bases from J, the gap between germline ends came to 11 bases. The CDR3 runs 15 residues. The CDR3 nucleotides read TGTGCCAGCAGTGGGGCGAGGGCCTCCTACAATGAGCAGTTCTTC. Encoded protein: CASSGARASYNEQFF.

J is TRBJ2-7 and V is TRBV13, with D tentatively TRBD2 (7 bases). V was trimmed by 5 bases and J by 0 bases, leaving 14 bases between them. The V gene's germline CDR1 is PRHDT and CDR2 FYEKMQ (reference sequence). This CDR3 is 15 amino acids long. The CDR3, as DNA: TGTGCCAGCAGCGGCGGGGGCCCTAGCTCCTACGAGCAGTACTTC. It translates to CASSGGGPSSYEQYF.

This clonotype came up a few times. The V gene is TRBV9, the J gene TRBJ2-1, with D possibly called TRBD1 or TRBD2 (6 bases each). Trimming removed 3 bases at V and 0 bases at J, with 16 bases between. The CDR3 is 17 residues long. Germline values: CDR1 SGDLS, CDR2 YYNGEE. The CDR3 nucleotides read TGTGCCAGCAGCGAGGGGGGAAACTATCCCTCCTACAATGAGCAGTTCTTC. It codes for CASSEGGNYPSYNEQFF.

Only a few counts were recorded for this clonotype. The rearrangement links TRBV7-2 to TRBJ1-5, with D possibly being TRBD1 (5 bases). The germline gives CDR1 SGHTA, CDR2 FQGNSA. Trimming pared 1 base from V and 3 bases from J, leaving 10 bases between. The CDR3 loop spans 15 amino acids. The CDR3 sequence is CASSLGGAANQPQHF. The CDR3 region has the DNA TGTGCCAGCAGCTTAGGCGGGGCGGCCAATCAGCCCCAGCATTTT.

This clonotype was recorded many times. This sequence joins TRBV12-3 or TRBV12-4 and TRBJ2-7; D gene unclear. The V and J ends lost 3 bases and 1 base respectively, with 13 bases between them. The CDR3 spans 15 residues. The CDR3 is CASSFRDKASYEQYF. Here the CDR3 DNA reads TGTGCCAGCAGTTTTCGTGACAAGGCTTCCTACGAGCAGTACTTC.

The chain uses TRBV29-1 and TRBJ2-7; TRBD1 aligns across 8 bases. The CDR3 has 13 amino acids. Germline assignment: CDR1 SQVTM and CDR2 ANQGSEA. V lost 4 bases and J lost 1; bases outside the gene matches: 3. Written as DNA, the CDR3 is TGCAGCGTTGCGAGACAGGGGTCCTACGAGCAGTACTTC. Its translation is CSVARQGSYEQYF.

The rearrangement links TRBV24-1 to TRBJ1-1, with D unresolved. The CDR3 runs to 13 residues. Germline-derived CDR1 and CDR2 are KGHDR and SFDVKD. Trimming pared 3 bases from V and 3 bases from J, leaving 7 bases between. In nucleotides, the CDR3 is TGTGCCACCAGTGATGTGGAAGACACTGAAGCTTTCTTT. Protein sequence: CATSDVEDTEAFF.

V usage is TRBV21-1 and J usage is TRBJ1-4; the table gives TRBD1 as D, unverified against the DNA. TRBV21-1 counts as a pseudogene. The CDR3 is 13 residues long. CDR3 residues: CAKDREYNEKLFF. The DNA of the CDR3 is TGTGCCAAAGACAGGGAATATAATGAAAAACTGTTTTTT.

V usage is TRBV3-1 and J usage is TRBJ2-2; TRBD2 matches 7 bases. There are 16 residues in the CDR3. V was pared by 2 bases and J by 4 bases, with 7 bases of the junction left unmatched. CDR1 LGHDT and CDR2 YNNKEL come from the germline V gene (reference sequence). The CDR3 protein is CASSQTSGKVTGELFF. The CDR3 DNA follows: TGTGCCAGCAGCCAAACGAGCGGGAAGGTCACCGGGGAGCTGTTTTTT.

The J gene is TRBJ1-6, the V gene TRBV11-2, with a weak D call TRBD1 (5 bases). The V gene's germline CDR1 is SGHAT and CDR2 FQNNGV. CDR3 size: 14 residues. Trimming took off 7 bases at V and 4 bases at J, with 11 bases between the two ends. CDR3 DNA sequence: TGTGCCAGCAAACGCAGGGTATATAATTCACCCCTCCACTTT. Its protein is CASKRRVYNSPLHF.

This chain connects TRBV5-1 to TRBJ2-6, with D maybe TRBD1 (6 bases). CDR3 length: 18 residues. Trimming shortened V by 4 bases and J by 1 base, and 18 bases separated the two germline ends. CDR1 SGHRS and CDR2 YFSETQ come from the germline V gene. The chain's CDR3 is CASSIRQEKLSGANVLTF. CDR3 bases: TGCGCCAGCAGCATAAGACAGGAAAAACTATCTGGGGCCAACGTCCTGACTTTC.

This rearrangement joins TRBV3-1 to TRBJ2-2, with TRBD2 as a possible D gene (6 bases). The CDR3 runs 17 residues. Trimming took 2 bases from V and 4 from J, leaving 17 bases between them. Germline CDR1 LGHDT, CDR2 YNNKEL (reference sequence). The CDR3 region has the DNA TGTGCCAGCAGCCAACGCCGGGCCGGGAGAGGCACCGGGGAGCTGTTTTTT. Protein: CASSQRRAGRGTGELFF.

The J gene is TRBJ2-1, the V gene TRBV11-2; no clear D gene. This CDR3 region has 12 residues. Germline V CDR1 and CDR2: SGHAT, FQNNGV. The germline V and J ends were trimmed by 3 bases and 9 bases, with 9 bases remaining between them. The CDR3 loop reads CASSFPRGEQFF. CDR3 DNA sequence: TGTGCCAGCAGCTTTCCCCGTGGTGAGCAGTTCTTC.

This clonotype was seen more than once but under ten times. This chain uses TRBV12-3 or TRBV12-4 with TRBJ1-2; D possibly corresponds to TRBD1 (6 bases). V was clipped by 6 bases and J by 5 bases, with 16 bases between them. The CDR3 contains 14 residues. Here the CDR3 reads CASSQGGLTYGYTF. Written as DNA, the CDR3 is TGTGCCAGCAGCCAAGGGGGACTTACTTATGGCTACACCTTC.

This clonotype was recorded many times. This chain links TRBV12-3 or TRBV12-4 with TRBJ1-1; maybe TRBD1 (5 bases). Trimming left V 6 bases short and J 5 bases short, with 16 bases between. The CDR3 consists of 14 residues. CDR3 nucleotide sequence: TGTGCCAGCAGGCTAATCGGGGGGAGTACTGAAGCTTTCTTT. As protein: CASRLIGGSTEAFF.

CDR3 sequence: CATPTTHSNQPQHF. Here the CDR3 DNA reads TGTGCCACCCCGACTACACATAGCAATCAGCCCCAGCATTTT. The chain has TRBV24-1 and TRBJ1-5; D is uncertain. Per the germline V gene, CDR1 is KGHDR and CDR2 is SFDVKD. V lost 9 bases to trimming and J lost 0 bases, with 11 bases between them. The CDR3 runs 14 residues.

CDR3 sequence reads: CASSLEGGRADTQYF. The CDR3 coding sequence is TGCGCCAGCAGCTTGGAAGGCGGGAGGGCAGATACGCAGTATTTT. The rearrangement joins TRBV5-1 to TRBJ2-3; TRBD2 matches 9 bases. With V trimmed by 0 bases and J by 4 bases, 3 bases remained unmatched. This CDR3 has 15 amino acids. CDR1 and CDR2 (germline): SGHRS, YFSETQ.

This clonotype was counted at least ten times. J is TRBJ2-5 and V is TRBV5-1; 12 nucleotides agree with TRBD2. Germline values: CDR1 SGHRS, CDR2 YFSETQ. Trimming at V came to 3 bases and at J to 5 bases, leaving 14 bases not matched to a gene. The CDR3 is made up of 18 amino acids. CDR3 loop: CASSSIGWTSGILETQYF. The CDR3, as DNA: TGCGCCAGCAGCTCAATAGGTTGGACTAGCGGGATTCTGGAGACCCAGTACTTC. Using reference TRBV5-1 and TRBJ2-5 for the parts outside the CDR3, the full variable domain is KAGVTQTPRYLIKTRGQQVTLSCSPISGHRSVSWYQQTPGQGLQFLFEYFSETQRNKGNFPGRFSGRQFSNSRSEMNVSTLELGDSALYLCASSSIGWTSGILETQYFGPGTRLLVL.

This clonotype was detected a few times. V usage is TRBV5-6 and J usage is TRBJ2-7; no definite D call. Germline CDR1 and CDR2: SGHDT and YYEEEE. V lost 0 bases, J lost 4 bases, and 5 bases lay in between. The CDR3 spans 12 residues. The chain's CDR3 is CASSLGHYEQYF. In nucleotides, the CDR3 is TGTGCCAGCAGCTTGGGACATTACGAGCAGTACTTC.

This clonotype was counted ten times or more. The gene calls are TRBV11-2 and TRBJ2-5; D unclear. The CDR3 is 12 amino acids. Germline loops: CDR1 SGHAT, CDR2 FQNNGV. V lost 0 bases and J lost 5, with 4 bases in between. CDR3 DNA sequence: TGTGCCAGCAGCTTAGAGAGGGAGACCCAGTACTTC. Protein product: CASSLERETQYF.

This clonotype was seen only a few times. V usage is TRBV19 and J usage is TRBJ1-2; 7 nucleotides agree with TRBD1. CDR1 and CDR2 from the germline V gene are LNHDA and SQIVND (reference sequence). Trimming took 3 bases from V and 4 from J; bases not matched to a gene: 14. The CDR3 is 17 residues long. The CDR3 reads CASSIFFGQERGYGYTF. The CDR3 coding sequence is TGTGCCAGTAGTATCTTCTTTGGACAGGAGAGGGGCTATGGCTACACCTTC.

This clonotype was counted only a few times. The chain has TRBV6-1 and TRBJ1-2; TRBD1 agrees at 8 bases. This CDR3 has 13 amino acids. The germline gives CDR1 MNHNS, CDR2 SASEGT. Unmatched junction bases numbered 5, after V lost 7 bases and J lost 4 bases. The CDR3 is CASTATGGYGYTF. In DNA, the CDR3 is TGTGCCAGCACCGCAACAGGGGGCTATGGCTACACCTTC.

Details on this clonotype: A read error is possible here, since a much larger clone lies one base away. A read error is likely, as this CDR3 ends without the conserved phenylalanine or tryptophan. This chain connects TRBV6-4 to TRBJ1-5; D remains unclear. The CDR3 totals 14 residues. The V gene's germline CDR1 is MRHNA and CDR2 SNTAGT. The V end was cut by 0 bases, the J end by 5 bases, with 8 bases between. The CDR3 here is CASSDSFGYQPQHY. Here the CDR3 DNA reads TGTGCCAGCAGTGACTCGTTCGGTTATCAGCCCCAGCATTAT.